Presented here are 10 T cell receptor beta chains from one specimen sequenced in a study of beta chain features in type 1 diabetes. The investigators reverse transcribed all of the isolated RNA, so they sequenced expressed TCRB transcripts. Clones were sequenced by immunoSEQ multiplex PCR, and TCRdb holds only the in-frame ones, with some missing. This table has under 250,000 clones, about 25% appearing once. Sequenced: central memory CD4+ T cells from blood. All receptors derive from a young man in good health.

The V gene is TRBV19, the J gene TRBJ2-2; 7 nucleotides line up with TRBD2. V trimming: 11 bases; J trimming: 6 bases; junction bases outside the gene matches: 15. The length of the CDR3 is 15 residues. The germline V gene encodes CDR1 LNHDA and CDR2 SQIVND (reference sequence). The CDR3 coding sequence is TGTGCCGTCAACGGGGAGGGGAGAGGTGCCGGGGAGCTGTTTTTT. It is translated as CAVNGEGRGAGELFF.

The chain recombines TRBV30 with TRBJ2-3, with 8 bases matching TRBD2. Per the germline V gene, CDR1 is GTSNPN and CDR2 is SVGIG (reference sequence). The CDR3 loop spans 15 amino acids. Losses at the gene ends were 7 bases for V and 1 base for J; bases not matched to a gene: 10. The CDR3 DNA follows: TGTGCCTCTCCCGCCCGAGCGGGGGGCACAGATACGCAGTATTTT. Translation gives CASPARAGGTDTQYF.

This clone has more than one count but fewer than ten. The J gene is TRBJ2-1, the V gene TRBV9; the D is unclear. The germline V gene encodes CDR1 SGDLS and CDR2 YYNGEE. V lost 1 base to trimming and J lost 5 bases, with 7 bases between them. There are 13 residues in the CDR3. CDR3 nucleotides: TGTGCCAGCAGCGTATCACGAAACAATGAGCAGTTCTTC. Translating gives CASSVSRNNEQFF.

The chain is built from TRBV28 and TRBJ1-2; 9 positions agree with TRBD1. V shed 8 bases, J shed 0 bases, and the junction held 7 bases outside the gene matches. This CDR3 is 15 amino acids long. CDR1 MDHEN and CDR2 SYDVKM come from the germline V gene. DNA of the CDR3: TGTGCCAGCGGCGGGACAGGGCCTACTAACTATGGCTACACCTTC. Translating gives CASGGTGPTNYGYTF.

The table lists this clone with a few counts. The chain recombines TRBV5-5 with TRBJ2-1, with TRBD2 matching 10 bases. The CDR3 runs 15 residues. CDR1 and CDR2 (germline): SGHKS, YYEKEE (reference sequence). J was trimmed by 4 bases and V by 3 bases; bases with no gene match: 4. The DNA of the CDR3 is TGTGCCAGCAGCTCCCTAGCGGGAGTGTACAATGAGCAGTTCTTC. This encodes CASSSLAGVYNEQFF.

The chain combines TRBV6-4 with TRBJ1-5; D is unresolved. Trimming stripped 6 bases from V and 7 bases from J, with 13 bases between. The germline V gene has CDR1 MRHNA and CDR2 SNTAGT. The CDR3 covers 13 residues. The CDR3 nucleotides are TGTGCCAGCAGCCCGAATTTAGGCCAGCCCCAGCATTTT. Translation gives CASSPNLGQPQHF.

V and J are TRBV7-2 and TRBJ2-1; tentatively, D is TRBD1 (5 bases). The CDR3 sequence is 16 residues long. The V end lost 1 base, the J end lost 7 bases, and 17 bases lay between the germline ends. Germline V gives CDR1 SGHTA, CDR2 FQGNSA. CDR3 residues: CASSLVLQERYNEQFF. The DNA of the CDR3 is TGTGCCAGCAGCTTAGTATTACAGGAGCGCTATAATGAGCAGTTCTTC.

Only a few counts were recorded for this clone. The V call is TRBV29-1, the J call TRBJ1-1; D gene ambiguous. Trimming took off 4 bases at V and 2 bases at J, with 14 bases between the two ends. The CDR3 is 14 residues long. The V gene's germline CDR1 is SQVTM and CDR2 ANQGSEA. The CDR3 region has the DNA TGCAGCGTTGTCTTGCGGCAGACCAACACTGAAGCTTTCTTT. Its protein is CSVVLRQTNTEAFF.

On this clone: A read error may account for a junction end that differs from germline. The chain uses TRBV10-2 and TRBJ2-3; either TRBD1 or TRBD2 may supply D (6 bases each). CDR1 WSHSY and CDR2 SAAADI come from the germline V gene. The CDR3 has 14 amino acids. The CDR3 here is CVSGFGGTRDTQYF. CDR3 nucleotides: TGCGTCAGCGGGTTCGGCGGGACAAGGGATACGCAGTATTTT.

This clone appeared a few times. The CDR3 DNA is TGTGCCAGCAGTTCACCGGGACAGTCAGACTACGAGCAGTACTTC. Translated, it gives CASSSPGQSDYEQYF. The chain is built from TRBV6-5 and TRBJ2-7; TRBD1 matches 7 bases. Germline V gives CDR1 MNHEY, CDR2 SVGAGI. J was trimmed by 3 bases and V by 4 bases; bases with no gene match: 9. The CDR3 contains 15 residues.